Presented here are 20 T cell receptor beta chains from one specimen sequenced in a study of T-cell memory formation after mild COVID-19 (dated by TCRdb to about 2021). The library was made by 5' RACE. Sequencing used an Illumina NovaSeq 6000. TCRdb passed the public sequencing reads through fastp at Q25 and MiXCR, retaining productive beta sequences. One record per CDR3 amino acid sequence lists the most common genes and DNA. This sample holds approximately 580,000 distinct CDR3 sequences; roughly 21% were observed only once. The ten largest clones capture under 15% of the sample. Input material: PBMCs or a T cell subset sorted from them (not recorded which). The receptors were sampled from an adult woman who had mild COVID-19 (a few samples of this study predate the infection). The sample titles of this study are shuffled in the database, so cell type and time point are left out; the donor was told from shared clones.

This clonotype came up many times. V gene TRBV6-2 or TRBV6-3 combines with J gene TRBJ2-7; no reliable D call. V gave up 0 bases and J gave up 6 bases, with 12 bases separating them. The CDR3 consists of 14 residues. CDR1 is MNHEY and CDR2 is SVGEGT in the germline V gene. The CDR3 sequence: CASSYSRDPVEQYF. The CDR3 DNA reads as TGTGCCAGCAGTTACTCGAGAGATCCGGTCGAGCAGTACTTC.

The chain is built from TRBV12-3 or TRBV12-4 and TRBJ1-2; D is unclear. Trimming cost V 3 bases and J 5 bases, with 10 bases left between them. The length of the CDR3 is 13 residues. The chain's CDR3 is CASSFFIVYGYTF. The CDR3 bases are TGTGCCAGCAGTTTTTTTATTGTATATGGCTACACCTTC.

The V gene is TRBV4-1, the J gene TRBJ2-1; a weak D match, TRBD1 (6 bases). Germline loops: CDR1 MGHRA, CDR2 YSYEKL. The CDR3 consists of 13 residues. Trimming took 6 bases from V and 6 from J, leaving 12 bases between them. CDR3 bases: TGCGCCAGCAGGGGGGCCGCGCGCAATGAGCAGTTCTTC. Protein product: CASRGAARNEQFF.

This clonotype was found once. The chain links TRBV4-3 to TRBJ2-1; TRBD2 aligns across 8 bases. With 0 bases clipped from V and 4 bases from J, the junction kept 2 bases outside the gene matches. The length of the CDR3 is 15 residues. The germline gives CDR1 LGHNA, CDR2 YSLEER. CDR3 nucleotide sequence: TGCGCCAGCAGCCAAGAGGGACTAGGGTACAATGAGCAGTTCTTC. This gives the protein CASSQEGLGYNEQFF.

This clonotype has a handful of counts. This chain links TRBV20-1 with TRBJ2-5; D is uncertain. V dropped 3 bases and J dropped 2 bases, with 7 bases sitting between them. The CDR3 is 12 amino acids. CDR1 and CDR2 (germline): DFQATT, SNEGSKA (reference sequence). The CDR3 is CSARLGQETQYF. CDR3 DNA sequence: TGCAGTGCTAGGTTAGGACAAGAGACCCAGTACTTC.

The chain is built from TRBV5-1 and TRBJ1-6; D gene ambiguous. Germline V CDR1 and CDR2: SGHRS, YFSETQ. V was trimmed by 1 base and J by 7 bases, leaving 12 bases between them. CDR3 size: 15 residues. CDR3 DNA sequence: TGCGCCAGCAGCTTGATCCAGGTCGGGAATTCACCCCTCCACTTT. Translating gives CASSLIQVGNSPLHF.

The gene calls are TRBV4-1 and TRBJ2-6; D gene ambiguous. V was cut by 8 bases and J by 4 bases, with 12 bases left in between. The CDR3 loop spans 14 amino acids. CDR1 is MGHRA and CDR2 is YSYEKL in the germline V gene. CDR3 sequence reads: CASSRGVGANVLTF. DNA of the CDR3: TGCGCCAGCTCTCGTGGGGTCGGGGCCAACGTCCTGACTTTC.

The rearrangement uses TRBV5-1 and TRBJ1-1; unclear D gene. The CDR3 contains 18 residues. V lost 4 bases, J lost 0 bases, and 22 bases lay in between. The germline V gene has CDR1 SGHRS and CDR2 YFSETQ. The CDR3 region is CASSQAPVVRLMNTEAFF. For the CDR3, the DNA is TGCGCCAGCAGCCAGGCCCCGGTGGTCAGGCTCATGAACACTGAAGCTTTCTTT. Together with reference TRBV5-1 and TRBJ1-1, the CDR3 gives the full variable domain: KAGVTQTPRYLIKTRGQQVTLSCSPISGHRSVSWYQQTPGQGLQFLFEYFSETQRNKGNFPGRFSGRQFSNSRSEMNVSTLELGDSALYLCASSQAPVVRLMNTEAFFGQGTRLTVV.

This clonotype showed up just a few times. The gene calls are TRBV7-2 and TRBJ1-1, with D unclear. The CDR3 extends over 13 amino acids. V was pared by 5 bases and J by 0 bases, with 7 bases between. Germline values: CDR1 SGHTA, CDR2 FQGNSA. The CDR3 loop is CASSPNMNTEAFF. The CDR3 nucleotides read TGTGCCAGCAGCCCCAACATGAACACTGAAGCTTTCTTT.

This chain joins TRBV7-2 and TRBJ1-1, with unresolved D. The CDR3 extends over 14 amino acids. Looked up from germline, CDR1 is SGHTA and CDR2 is FQGNSA. V was cut by 2 bases and J by 5 bases, with 12 bases left in between. The CDR3 protein is CASSLPGTDTEAFF. The CDR3 bases are TGTGCCAGCAGCTTACCGGGAACTGATACTGAAGCTTTCTTT.

This clonotype was picked up a small number of times. The chain carries TRBV7-6 and TRBJ2-3; D is possibly TRBD2 (6 bases). V dropped 0 bases and J dropped 5 bases, with 24 bases sitting between them. Germline CDR1 is SGHVS and CDR2 is FNYEAQ. The CDR3 totals 19 residues. CDR3 sequence: CASSLARALSGPSGDTQYF. In nucleotides, the CDR3 is TGTGCCAGCAGCTTAGCGAGAGCCCTAAGCGGGCCCTCCGGAGATACGCAGTATTTT.

The chain links TRBV24-1 to TRBJ1-5; D is perhaps TRBD1 (6 bases). The CDR3 sequence is 16 residues long. The germline CDR1 and CDR2 sequences are KGHDR and SFDVKD. V was shortened by 9 bases and J by 1 base, with 18 bases between the two germline ends. The CDR3 DNA follows: TGTGCCACCCCCTTCGGGGGCAGGCCAAGCAATCAGCCCCAGCATTTT. Translation: CATPFGGRPSNQPQHF.

The genes are TRBV5-1 and TRBJ1-1; TRBD1 aligns across 10 bases. The CDR3 has 17 amino acids. The V segment lost 0 bases and the J segment 4 bases; nucleotides outside the gene matches: 9. Germline lookup yields CDR1 SGHRS and CDR2 YFSETQ. The CDR3 DNA sequence: TGCGCCAGCAGCTTGGAGGCCCCCGGGACAGGGGTCACTGAAGCTTTCTTT. It codes for CASSLEAPGTGVTEAFF.

The V call is TRBV6-6, the J call TRBJ2-5; no firm D call. The CDR3 spans 12 residues. Trimming took 7 bases from V and 5 from J, leaving 11 bases between them. Germline loops: CDR1 MNHNY, CDR2 SVGAGI (reference sequence). CDR3 bases: TGTGCCAGCACCCTCCACGGGGAGACCCAGTACTTC. Translation gives CASTLHGETQYF.

Relative to its sample, this clonotype is medium-sized (0.01 to 0.1%). The rearrangement joins TRBV24-1 to TRBJ2-5; 10 nucleotides line up with TRBD1. With 4 bases clipped from V and 1 base from J, the junction kept 5 bases outside the gene matches. CDR1 is KGHDR, CDR2 SFDVKD, per germline. This CDR3 is 16 amino acids long. The CDR3 is CATSEPGTGVQETQYF. Written as DNA, the CDR3 is TGTGCCACCAGTGAGCCCGGGACAGGGGTCCAAGAGACCCAGTACTTC.

This clonotype was seen a handful of times. This rearrangement joins TRBV24-1 to TRBJ2-3; D unresolved. Germline loops: CDR1 KGHDR, CDR2 SFDVKD. The CDR3 extends over 17 amino acids. Trimming shortened V by 4 bases and J by 0 bases, and 16 bases separated the two germline ends. For the CDR3, the DNA is TGTGCCACCAGTGACCTGGATGTAACTTCTAGCACAGATACGCAGTATTTT. It codes for CATSDLDVTSSTDTQYF.

V is TRBV18 and J is TRBJ2-7; tentatively, D is TRBD1 (5 bases). V lost 0 bases, J lost 7 bases, and 16 bases lay in between. The CDR3 is 15 amino acids. Germline CDR1 reads KGHSH; CDR2 reads LQKENI. In DNA form, the CDR3 reads TGTGCCAGCTCACCACCTGGGGCCCTTTGGGGAGAGCAGTACTTC. Residues: CASSPPGALWGEQYF. The entire variable domain, with the rest obtained from reference TRBV18 and TRBJ2-7, is as follows: NAGVMQNPRHLVRRRGQEARLRCSPMKGHSHVYWYRQLPEEGLKFMVYLQKENIIDESGMPKERFSAEFPKEGPSILRIQQVVRGDSAAYFCASSPPGALWGEQYFGPGTRLTVT.

This clonotype appeared many times. The chain couples TRBV7-9 to TRBJ2-1, with 8 positions matching TRBD1. This CDR3 spans 17 amino acids. Germline loops: CDR1 SEHNR, CDR2 FQNEAQ (reference sequence). Germline trimming cut 8 bases from V and 0 bases from J; bases unmatched to any gene: 12. The chain's CDR3 is CASAGGGRVYSYNEQFF. The CDR3 DNA follows: TGTGCCAGCGCAGGGGGCGGGCGGGTCTACTCCTACAATGAGCAGTTCTTC.

The chain joins TRBV3-1 to TRBJ2-3, with 8 bases lining up with TRBD2. Trimming removed 4 bases from V and 5 bases from J; junction bases left unmatched: 11. The CDR3 loop spans 16 amino acids. Looked up from germline, CDR1 is LGHDT and CDR2 is YNNKEL (reference sequence). This CDR3 is CASSRPVGRAKDTQYF. CDR3 in DNA: TGTGCCAGCAGCCGCCCTGTCGGGAGGGCCAAAGATACGCAGTATTTT.

This chain uses TRBV5-1 with TRBJ2-7; D is perhaps TRBD2 (5 bases). Per the germline V gene, CDR1 is SGHRS and CDR2 is YFSETQ. This CDR3 has 13 amino acids. Between the trimmed V and J ends, which lost 8 bases and 6 bases, there was a span of 18 bases. CDR3 DNA sequence: TGCGCCAGTAGGACGGAGACCCTAGCCGAGCAGTACTTC. Translation: CASRTETLAEQYF.